A selection of T cell receptor beta chains follows, all from one sample in a study of identical twins. TCRdb redid the calling of the 5' RACE reads with MiXCR, one entry per CDR3 protein. The sample holds fewer than 250,000 distinct CDR3 sequences, 7% seen once. These data were also reused for a study on yellow fever vaccine responses in identical twins.

The sequencing sample was made of memory (CD45RO+) T cells sorted from blood. Every receptor here comes from a woman younger than 35 in good health. CDR3s include the opening cysteine and the closing phenylalanine or tryptophan. Fields, in order: clone size, D gene, V gene, J gene, CDR3 protein, CDR3 DNA. A D gene is named only where the DNA matches it firmly. Size values are once, few and many counts, or a class for expanded clones, and some rows have none.

size: -
D: -
V: TRBV6-5
J: TRBJ2-1
CDR3: CASSYSRSRLGNEQFF
DNA: TGTGCCAGCAGTTACTCGAGATCCCGTCTGGGCAATGAGCAGTTCTTC

size: many
D: -
V: TRBV7-9
J: TRBJ2-5
CDR3: CASSFPPGETQYF
DNA: TGTGCCAGCAGCTTCCCTCCCGGAGAGACCCAGTACTTC

size: -
D: -
V: TRBV7-3
J: TRBJ2-1
CDR3: CASSVNKGATQFF
DNA: TGTGCCAGCAGCGTAAATAAGGGAGCCACGCAGTTCTTC

size: -
D: -
V: TRBV20-1
J: TRBJ2-3
CDR3: CSARAPPAEGPDTQYF
DNA: TGCAGTGCTAGAGCCCCGCCAGCGGAGGGACCAGATACGCAGTATTTT

size: many
D: -
V: TRBV5-1
J: TRBJ2-4
CDR3: CASSPDRIENIQYF
DNA: TGCGCCAGCAGCCCGGACAGAATAGAAAACATTCAGTACTTC

size: many
D: TRBD1
V: TRBV10-3
J: TRBJ2-3
CDR3: CAISEPYRGPDTQYF
DNA: TGTGCCATCAGTGAGCCTTACAGGGGGCCAGATACGCAGTATTTT

size: many
D: TRBD1
V: TRBV5-6
J: TRBJ1-4
CDR3: CASSLRSGTVKNEKLFF
DNA: TGTGCCAGCAGCTTGCGGTCCGGGACAGTCAAAAATGAAAAACTGTTTTTT

size: -
D: -
V: TRBV7-3
J: TRBJ1-6
CDR3: CASSLNQNSPLHF
DNA: TGTGCCAGCAGTCTCAACCAGAATTCACCCCTCCACTTT

size: -
D: TRBD2
V: TRBV29-1
J: TRBJ2-1
CDR3: CSVDGLAGAAYNEQFF
DNA: TGCAGCGTTGATGGGCTAGCGGGGGCCGCCTACAATGAGCAGTTCTTC

size: many
D: -
V: TRBV29-1
J: TRBJ2-3
CDR3: CSVGNYFTDTQYF
DNA: TGCAGCGTTGGGAACTACTTCACAGATACGCAGTATTTT

size: -
D: -
V: TRBV6-1
J: TRBJ2-5
CDR3: CASRAGPSKSWETQYF
DNA: TGTGCCAGCAGGGCCGGGCCTTCGAAATCCTGGGAGACCCAGTACTTC

size: -
D: -
V: TRBV5-6
J: TRBJ2-2
CDR3: CASSFGRNTGELFF
DNA: TGTGCCAGCAGCTTCGGGAGAAACACCGGGGAGCTGTTTTTT

size: -
D: -
V: TRBV20-1
J: TRBJ1-1
CDR3: CSALDPPGNTEAFF
DNA: TGCAGTGCCCTAGACCCCCCTGGGAACACTGAAGCTTTCTTT

size: -
D: -
V: TRBV4-1
J: TRBJ1-2
CDR3: CASSQSLVEFYGYTF
DNA: TGCGCCAGCAGCCAGTCCTTAGTGGAGTTTTATGGCTACACCTTC

size: many
D: TRBD2
V: TRBV29-1
J: TRBJ2-3
CDR3: CSVEASGKSDTQYF
DNA: TGCAGCGTTGAGGCTAGCGGGAAGTCAGATACGCAGTATTTT

size: many
D: -
V: TRBV5-1
J: TRBJ2-5
CDR3: CASSLEARVQETQYF
DNA: TGCGCCAGCAGCTTGGAGGCCCGGGTTCAAGAGACCCAGTACTTC

size: -
D: -
V: TRBV28
J: TRBJ1-2
CDR3: CASSSRGRGNGYTF
DNA: TGTGCCAGCAGTTCCCGCGGAAGGGGGAACGGCTACACCTTC

size: -
D: -
V: TRBV7-9
J: TRBJ2-6
CDR3: CASSWARTAGANVLTF
DNA: TGTGCCAGCAGTTGGGCCCGGACAGCTGGGGCCAACGTCCTGACTTTC

size: -
D: TRBD1
V: TRBV5-1
J: TRBJ2-2
CDR3: CASSRTGDGTGELFF
DNA: TGCGCCAGCAGCCGGACAGGGGATGGTACCGGGGAGCTGTTTTTT

size: many
D: TRBD2
V: TRBV11-2
J: TRBJ2-7
CDR3: CASSFSGRLYYEQYF
DNA: TGTGCCAGCAGCTTTAGCGGGAGGCTTTACTACGAGCAGTACTTC

size: -
D: -
V: TRBV7-9
J: TRBJ1-1
CDR3: CASSRGGDSEAFF
DNA: TGTGCCAGCAGTCGTGGAGGGGACTCTGAAGCTTTCTTT

size: -
D: -
V: TRBV11-2
J: TRBJ2-1
CDR3: CASSSSSLRSSSYNEQFF
DNA: TGTGCCAGCAGCTCTTCTAGTCTAAGAAGTAGCTCCTACAATGAGCAGTTCTTC

size: many
D: TRBD1
V: TRBV7-6
J: TRBJ2-1
CDR3: CASSPDRLEQFF
DNA: TGTGCCAGCAGCCCGGACAGGTTAGAGCAGTTCTTC

size: many
D: -
V: TRBV12-3/TRBV12-4
J: TRBJ1-1
CDR3: CASSPAIGVAFF
DNA: TGTGCCAGCAGTCCCGCAATCGGAGTCGCTTTCTTT

size: few
D: TRBD2
V: TRBV5-1
J: TRBJ2-5
CDR3: CASSFQKGGETQYF
DNA: TGCGCCAGCAGCTTTCAGAAGGGAGGGGAGACCCAGTACTTC

size: many
D: TRBD1
V: TRBV5-1
J: TRBJ2-7
CDR3: CASRPDRAALFEQYF
DNA: TGCGCCAGCAGGCCCGACAGGGCAGCCTTATTCGAGCAGTACTTC

size: -
D: -
V: TRBV15
J: TRBJ2-7
CDR3: CATSRETGEGYEQYF
DNA: TGTGCCACCAGCAGAGAGACAGGGGAGGGCTACGAGCAGTACTTC

size: -
D: -
V: TRBV20-1
J: TRBJ2-5
CDR3: CSARDGSGGETQYF
DNA: TGCAGTGCTAGAGATGGAAGTGGAGGCGAGACCCAGTACTTC

size: many
D: -
V: TRBV29-1
J: TRBJ1-1
CDR3: CSVGHVTNTEAFF
DNA: TGCAGCGTCGGACACGTCACGAACACTGAAGCTTTCTTT

size: once
D: -
V: TRBV20-1
J: TRBJ1-5
CDR3: CSASSQEYQPQNF
DNA: TGCAGTGCTAGTAGCCAGGAGTATCAGCCCCAGAATTTT

size: few
D: -
V: TRBV2
J: TRBJ2-5
CDR3: CASSGEGTKTQYF
DNA: TGTGCCAGCAGTGGCGAGGGGACGAAGACCCAGTACTTC

size: -
D: TRBD1
V: TRBV27
J: TRBJ1-5
CDR3: CASSYTGGLSNQPQHF
DNA: TGTGCCAGCAGTTATACAGGGGGCCTTAGCAATCAGCCCCAGCATTTT

size: few
D: -
V: TRBV3-1
J: TRBJ2-1
CDR3: CASSTTEFNEQFF
DNA: TGTGCCAGCAGCACCACGGAGTTCAATGAGCAGTTCTTC

size: few
D: TRBD1
V: TRBV12-3/TRBV12-4
J: TRBJ2-1
CDR3: CASSPQGALGNEQFF
DNA: TGTGCCAGCAGTCCTCAGGGGGCTTTGGGAAATGAGCAGTTCTTC

size: many
D: -
V: TRBV28
J: TRBJ2-7
CDR3: CASRSTDKAYEQYF
DNA: TGTGCCAGCAGATCTACCGACAAGGCCTACGAGCAGTACTTC

size: many
D: -
V: TRBV5-1
J: TRBJ2-5
CDR3: CASSKRVGETQYF
DNA: TGCGCCAGCTCAAAACGGGTAGGAGAGACCCAGTACTTC

size: -
D: -
V: TRBV7-8
J: TRBJ1-5
CDR3: CASSLSGKNQPQHF
DNA: TGTGCCAGCAGCCTCTCCGGGAAAAATCAGCCCCAGCATTTT

size: few
D: TRBD2
V: TRBV20-1
J: TRBJ2-1
CDR3: CSASLAGFDNEQFF
DNA: TGCAGTGCTAGCCTAGCGGGTTTTGACAATGAGCAGTTCTTC

size: -
D: TRBD2
V: TRBV5-8
J: TRBJ2-1
CDR3: CASSVGYPGLAGGF
DNA: TGTGCCAGCAGCGTAGGATATCCGGGACTAGCGGGTGGCTTC

size: few
D: TRBD1
V: TRBV4-1
J: TRBJ2-5
CDR3: CASSQADRGPETQYF
DNA: TGCGCCAGCAGCCAAGCCGACAGGGGCCCAGAGACCCAGTACTTC

size: -
D: -
V: TRBV6-1
J: TRBJ1-1
CDR3: CASSRGDSNTEAFF
DNA: TGTGCCAGCAGTCGAGGGGACTCGAACACTGAAGCTTTCTTT

size: many
D: TRBD1
V: TRBV5-1
J: TRBJ1-1
CDR3: CASSLGDRGRRLAEAFF
DNA: TGCGCCAGCAGCTTGGGGGACAGGGGGCGGAGGTTGGCTGAAGCTTTCTTT

size: -
D: -
V: TRBV9
J: TRBJ2-5
CDR3: CASSAGTLPSETQYF
DNA: TGTGCCAGCAGCGCTGGGACCCTACCGTCTGAGACCCAGTACTTC

size: few
D: TRBD2
V: TRBV11-2
J: TRBJ2-3
CDR3: CASSLGTSGGAGDTQYF
DNA: TGTGCCAGCAGCTTAGGAACTAGCGGGGGGGCCGGTGATACGCAGTATTTT

size: few
D: -
V: TRBV2
J: TRBJ2-2
CDR3: CASSDMGEKPGELFF
DNA: TGTGCCAGCAGTGATATGGGGGAAAAACCCGGGGAGCTGTTTTTT

size: many
D: TRBD1
V: TRBV9
J: TRBJ2-1
CDR3: CASSVTGDRSNEQFF
DNA: TGTGCCAGCAGCGTAACTGGGGACAGGAGCAATGAGCAGTTCTTC

size: many
D: -
V: TRBV3-1
J: TRBJ1-3
CDR3: CASSRRQANTIYF
DNA: TGTGCCAGCAGCCGACGACAGGCGAACACCATATATTTT

size: -
D: TRBD2
V: TRBV20-1
J: TRBJ2-3
CDR3: CSASLSGGGTDTQYF
DNA: TGCAGTGCTAGCCTTAGCGGGGGGGGCACAGATACGCAGTATTTT

size: many
D: -
V: TRBV5-1
J: TRBJ2-1
CDR3: CASRPDLVLYNEQFF
DNA: TGCGCCAGCAGGCCGGACCTAGTACTATACAATGAGCAGTTCTTC

size: many
D: TRBD1
V: TRBV5-4
J: TRBJ2-1
CDR3: CASSLVGQAYNEQFF
DNA: TGTGCCAGCAGCTTGGTGGGACAGGCATACAATGAGCAGTTCTTC

size: few
D: -
V: TRBV12-3/TRBV12-4
J: TRBJ2-5
CDR3: CASSTGFETQYF
DNA: TGTGCCAGCAGTACAGGGTTCGAGACCCAGTACTTC

size: few
D: -
V: TRBV20-1
J: TRBJ2-7
CDR3: CSARDVYEQYF
DNA: TGCAGTGCTAGAGATGTCTACGAGCAGTACTTC

size: many
D: TRBD2
V: TRBV3-1
J: TRBJ2-1
CDR3: CASSQAGLAGVNEQFF
DNA: TGTGCCAGCAGCCAAGCGGGACTAGCGGGAGTCAATGAGCAGTTCTTC

size: -
D: -
V: TRBV18
J: TRBJ1-3
CDR3: CASSPESSGNTIYF
DNA: TGTGCCAGCTCACCGGAAAGCTCTGGAAACACCATATATTTT

size: many
D: TRBD2
V: TRBV10-3
J: TRBJ2-3
CDR3: CATEGLAGADTQYF
DNA: TGTGCCACCGAGGGACTAGCGGGAGCAGATACGCAGTATTTT

size: -
D: -
V: TRBV12-3/TRBV12-4
J: TRBJ2-1
CDR3: CASSLGQGSDEQFF
DNA: TGTGCCAGCAGTTTGGGGCAGGGGTCCGATGAGCAGTTCTTC

size: -
D: -
V: TRBV6-4
J: TRBJ2-1
CDR3: CASSDSGSGSYNEQFF
DNA: TGTGCCAGCAGTGACTCGGGTAGCGGCTCCTACAATGAGCAGTTCTTC

size: -
D: TRBD2
V: TRBV7-6
J: TRBJ2-1
CDR3: CASSLVGTSGKRGGNEQFF
DNA: TGTGCCAGCAGCTTAGTGGGCACTAGCGGGAAAAGGGGAGGCAATGAGCAGTTCTTC

size: -
D: -
V: TRBV20-1
J: TRBJ2-1
CDR3: CSATSPSGKQFF
DNA: TGCAGTGCCACGTCCCCGTCGGGGAAGCAGTTCTTC

size: many
D: -
V: TRBV3-1
J: TRBJ2-7
CDR3: CASSQRDHSYEQYF
DNA: TGTGCCAGCAGCCAAAGGGACCATTCCTACGAGCAGTACTTC